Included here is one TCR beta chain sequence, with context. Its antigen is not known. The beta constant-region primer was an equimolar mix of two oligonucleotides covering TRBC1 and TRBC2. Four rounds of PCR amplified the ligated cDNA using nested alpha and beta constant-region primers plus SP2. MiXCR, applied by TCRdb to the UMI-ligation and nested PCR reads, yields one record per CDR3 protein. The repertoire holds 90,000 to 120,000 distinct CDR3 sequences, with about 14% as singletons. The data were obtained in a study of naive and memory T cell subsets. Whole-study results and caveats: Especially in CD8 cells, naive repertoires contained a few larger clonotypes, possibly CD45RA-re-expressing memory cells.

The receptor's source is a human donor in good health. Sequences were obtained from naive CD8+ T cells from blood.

The CDR3 loop reads CASSGRGGPTDTQYF. The CDR3 DNA sequence: TGTGCCAGCAGCGGGAGGGGGGGCCCTACCGATACGCAGTATTTT. The genes are TRBV11-2 and TRBJ2-3; TRBD2 might be the D (7 bases). CDR1 SGHAT and CDR2 FQNNGV come from the germline V gene. CDR3 length: 15 residues. The V gene lost 5 bases and the J gene lost 6 bases, with 18 bases spanning the gap.